One sample yielded the 17 T cell receptor beta chains listed below, sequenced in a study of CD8 T cells in ankylosing spondylitis. Study-wide findings and caveats: A motif of 8 or 9 highly homologous TCR beta variants was seen as apparently characteristic of ankylosing spondylitis blood.

TCRdb recomputed calls from the 5' RACE reads with MiXCR, one row per CDR3 protein. Here the sample spans 650,000 to 800,000 distinct CDR3 sequences, around 17% being singletons. Antigens of these TCRs are unknown. Material: blood, either unsorted or a sorted T cell fraction (not recorded which). All receptors derive from a male donor with ankylosing spondylitis.

In this sample, this clonotype turned up many times. This chain joins TRBV24-1 and TRBJ1-3, with D unresolved. This CDR3 region has 12 residues. Germline CDR1 reads KGHDR; CDR2 reads SFDVKD. V lost 4 bases and J lost 4, with 4 bases in between. The CDR3: CATSDRGNTIYF. Written as DNA, the CDR3 is TGTGCCACCAGTGACCGGGGAAACACCATATATTTT.

This clonotype was seen more than once but under ten times. The J gene is TRBJ2-3, the V gene TRBV5-1; D remains ambiguous. The CDR3 is made up of 14 amino acids. The germline V gene has CDR1 SGHRS and CDR2 YFSETQ. With 1 base removed from V and 2 bases from J, the gap between germline ends came to 8 bases. CDR3 loop: CASSLSTVTDTQYF. The DNA of the CDR3 is TGCGCCAGCAGCTTGTCAACAGTCACAGATACGCAGTATTTT.

V usage is TRBV12-3 or TRBV12-4 and J usage is TRBJ1-5; unclear D gene. The V end was cut by 2 bases, the J end by 3 bases, with 17 bases between. CDR3 length: 17 amino acids. The CDR3 spells CASSLRLGRPANQPQHF. CDR3 nucleotide sequence: TGTGCCAGCAGTTTAAGGTTGGGCAGGCCGGCCAATCAGCCCCAGCATTTT.

The rearrangement uses TRBV20-1 and TRBJ2-2; 7 positions agree with TRBD2. The CDR3 consists of 16 residues. V trimming: 0 bases; J trimming: 7 bases; junction bases outside the gene matches: 11. Germline V CDR1 and CDR2: DFQATT, SNEGSKA (reference sequence). In DNA, the CDR3 is TGCAGTGCTAGAGATAGTGGGCGGGGGATCAGCGGGGAGCTGTTTTTT. It specifies CSARDSGRGISGELFF.

This clonotype was counted a few times. The chain recombines TRBV12-3 or TRBV12-4 with TRBJ1-5; D gene ambiguous. The CDR3 totals 16 residues. V lost 3 bases, J lost 4 bases, and 16 bases lay in between. The CDR3 loop reads CASSFGRKGGNQPQHF. As DNA, the CDR3 is TGTGCCAGCAGTTTTGGCAGAAAGGGTGGGAATCAGCCCCAGCATTTT.

The chain has TRBV7-9 and TRBJ2-7, with D maybe TRBD2 (6 bases). The CDR3 is 12 residues long. With 10 bases removed from V and 1 base from J, the gap between germline ends came to 11 bases. Germline values: CDR1 SEHNR, CDR2 FQNEAQ (reference sequence). As DNA, the CDR3 is TGTGCCACTGCGACTAGGTCCTACGAGCAGTACTTC. It encodes CATATRSYEQYF. The full variable domain, with the rest looked up from reference TRBV7-9 and TRBJ2-7, is DTGVSQNPRHKITKRGQNVTFRCDPISEHNRLYWYRQTLGQGPEFLTYFQNEAQLEKSRLLSDRFSAERPKGSFSTLEIQRTEQGDSAMYLCATATRSYEQYFGPGTRLTVT.

This clonotype was recorded a few times. V is TRBV20-1 and J is TRBJ2-1; 10 positions match TRBD2. In germline, CDR1 is DFQATT, CDR2 SNEGSKA (reference sequence). J lost 0 bases, V lost 6 bases, and 11 bases had no gene match. The CDR3 loop spans 17 amino acids. The CDR3 loop is CSAGGLAGDSSYNEQFF. DNA for the CDR3: TGCAGTGCAGGAGGGCTAGCGGGGGATAGCTCCTACAATGAGCAGTTCTTC.

The rearrangement joins TRBV12-3 or TRBV12-4 to TRBJ1-5, with TRBD1 identical over 9 bases. V was clipped by 8 bases and J by 7 bases; unmatched bases: 3. CDR3 length: 12 amino acids. Here the CDR3 reads CASGTGRQPQHF. CDR3 DNA sequence: TGTGCCAGCGGGACAGGGCGGCAGCCCCAGCATTTT.

V is TRBV7-2 and J is TRBJ2-7; TRBD2 is a possible D gene (6 bases). Per germline, CDR1 SGHTA and CDR2 FQGNSA. This CDR3 region has 13 residues. V was cut by 3 bases and J by 3 bases, with 9 bases left in between. DNA of the CDR3: TGTGCCAGCAGCTTTTTAGCGGACTACGAGCAGTACTTC. It translates to CASSFLADYEQYF.

The J gene is TRBJ2-2, the V gene TRBV6-1, with TRBD1 as a possible D gene (5 bases). Germline values: CDR1 MNHNS, CDR2 SASEGT. This CDR3 is built from 13 residues. With 4 bases removed from V and 3 bases from J, the gap between germline ends came to 6 bases. Here the CDR3 DNA reads TGTGCCAGCAGTGTAGGGGACACCGGGGAGCTGTTTTTT. It yields the protein CASSVGDTGELFF.

The chain couples TRBV11-1 to TRBJ2-1; D may be TRBD1 (6 bases). The CDR3 spans 19 residues. Germline CDR1 reads SGHAT; CDR2 reads FQDESV (reference sequence). V was clipped by 0 bases and J by 0 bases, with 18 bases between them. This CDR3 is CASSLADQKQGRSYNEQFF. The CDR3 nucleotides are TGTGCCAGCAGCTTAGCGGACCAAAAACAGGGACGCTCCTACAATGAGCAGTTCTTC.

There are many counts of this clonotype. The chain links TRBV29-1 to TRBJ2-1; TRBD2 matches 10 bases. With 4 bases clipped from V and 10 bases from J, the junction kept 13 bases outside the gene matches. Germline V gene data show CDR1 as SQVTM and CDR2 as ANQGSEA. The CDR3 extends over 15 amino acids. The CDR3 DNA reads TGCAGCGTTGTTCTCCTAGCGGGAGTGGCCTACGAGCAGTTCTTC. This gives the protein CSVVLLAGVAYEQFF.

The rearrangement uses TRBV19 and TRBJ2-1; D is possibly TRBD2 (5 bases). Trimming shortened V by 4 bases and J by 15 bases, and 13 bases separated the two germline ends. CDR1 is LNHDA, CDR2 SQIVND, per germline (reference sequence). The CDR3 covers 11 residues. The CDR3 reads CASSSLWELFF. As DNA, the CDR3 is TGTGCCAGTAGTAGTTTGTGGGAGTTGTTCTTC.

This clonotype turned up a few times. The chain carries TRBV20-1 and TRBJ1-4; D may be TRBD1 (6 bases). The germline V and J ends were trimmed by 0 bases and 8 bases, with 16 bases remaining between them. Germline CDR1 is DFQATT and CDR2 is SNEGSKA (reference sequence). The CDR3 totals 15 residues. This chain's CDR3 is CSARDAPIRGEKLFF. The DNA of the CDR3 is TGCAGTGCTAGAGATGCCCCCATTAGGGGGGAAAAACTGTTTTTT.

This clonotype was detected only a few times. The rearrangement uses TRBV12-3 or TRBV12-4 and TRBJ1-1; no clear D gene. The CDR3 contains 15 residues. The V end lost 2 bases, the J end lost 1 base, and 11 bases lay between the germline ends. CDR3: CASSLFGSANTEAFF. CDR3 in DNA: TGTGCCAGCAGTTTATTCGGGTCCGCGAACACTGAAGCTTTCTTT.

The chain has TRBV27 and TRBJ1-2; 8 bases match TRBD1. V trimming: 6 bases; J trimming: 6 bases; junction bases outside the gene matches: 12. CDR3 length equals 15 residues. The germline V gene has CDR1 MNHEY and CDR2 SMNVEV (reference sequence). In DNA, the CDR3 is TGTGCCAGCAGACCAATCGGACAGGGTTTCGATGGCTACACCTTC. It is translated as CASRPIGQGFDGYTF.

The chain couples TRBV6-2 or TRBV6-3 to TRBJ2-1; D is perhaps TRBD1 (6 bases). V was cut by 4 bases and J by 5 bases, with 18 bases left in between. The CDR3 has 16 residues. Germline CDR1 is MNHEY and CDR2 is SVGEGT. The CDR3 DNA is TGTGCCAGCAGTTGGGCCGGGATAAAGGGGGACAATGAGCAGTTCTTC. Translation gives CASSWAGIKGDNEQFF.